This passage covers 14 T cell receptor beta chains from one sample sequenced in a study of cytomegalovirus exposure and HLA in healthy donors. The PCR made use of 60 Vbeta and 13 Jbeta primers. This table comes from immunoSEQ multiplex PCR, and its TCRdb copy is limited to in-frame clones, with some not included. There are about 76,000 clones in the sample; under 85% occur only once, and about 16% lies in the top ten. Source material: PBMCs. The origin of the receptors is a woman in her 40s in good health and CMV-seropositive.

The V and J genes are TRBV15 and TRBJ2-6; D gene unclear. CDR3 length equals 14 residues. The germline V and J ends were trimmed by 4 bases and 0 bases, with 4 bases remaining between them. Germline V gene data show CDR1 as LNHNV and CDR2 as YYDKDF (reference sequence). The CDR3: CATSTLSGANVLTF. Written as DNA, the CDR3 is TGTGCCACCAGCACTCTCTCTGGGGCCAACGTCCTGACTTTC.

The chain employs TRBV12-5 and TRBJ1-1; maybe TRBD1 (5 bases). The CDR3 consists of 14 residues. From germline, CDR1 is LGHNT and CDR2 FRNRAP. V was pared by 4 bases and J by 11 bases, with 20 bases between. The CDR3 loop is CASGSLPEMEGAFF. The CDR3 nucleotides are TGTGCTAGTGGTTCGCTGCCAGAAATGGAGGGGGCTTTCTTT.

This clone was observed a few times. The gene calls are TRBV7-2 and TRBJ2-1; the match to TRBD2 covers 9 bases. CDR1 SGHTA and CDR2 FQGNSA come from the germline V gene. The CDR3 is 16 amino acids. After removal of 4 bases from V and 7 bases from J, the junction contained 11 bases not matched to a gene. This CDR3 is CASSSRLAGSGNEQFF. The CDR3 region has the DNA TGTGCCAGCAGCTCCCGCCTAGCGGGATCTGGTAATGAGCAGTTCTTC.

The chain couples TRBV2 to TRBJ1-1, with TRBD1 as a possible D gene (6 bases). This CDR3 is 13 amino acids long. CDR1 is SNHLY, CDR2 FYNNEI, per germline. Trimming shortened V by 10 bases and J by 1 base, and 13 bases separated the two germline ends. The CDR3 DNA sequence: TGTGCCACCCGGGGACAACCGAACACTGAAGCTTTCTTT. Amino acid sequence: CATRGQPNTEAFF. The full variable domain, in which reference TRBV2 and TRBJ1-1 provide the parts outside the CDR3, is EPEVTQTPSHQVTQMGQEVILRCVPISNHLYFYWYRQILGQKVEFLVSFYNNEISEKSEIFDDQFSVERPDGSNFTLKIRSTKLEDSAMYFCATRGQPNTEAFFGQGTRLTVV.

The chain links TRBV28 to TRBJ2-7; D is undetermined. Trimming removed 7 bases at V and 5 bases at J, with 12 bases between. Germline V gives CDR1 MDHEN, CDR2 SYDVKM. This CDR3 has 12 amino acids. The CDR3, as DNA: TGTGCCAGCACCGATGAGTTCCACGAGCAGTACTTC. It yields the protein CASTDEFHEQYF.

The chain carries TRBV7-9 and TRBJ1-1; possibly TRBD1 for D (6 bases). Looked up from germline, CDR1 is SEHNR and CDR2 is FQNEAQ (reference sequence). The V end was cut by 5 bases, the J end by 0 bases, with 10 bases between. This CDR3 has 14 residues. The CDR3 spells CASSRGQMNTEAFF. The CDR3 coding sequence is TGTGCCAGCAGCCGCGGACAGATGAACACTGAAGCTTTCTTT. The variable domain in full, with the rest retrieved from reference TRBV7-9 and TRBJ1-1, is DTGVSQNPRHKITKRGQNVTFRCDPISEHNRLYWYRQTLGQGPEFLTYFQNEAQLEKSRLLSDRFSAERPKGSFSTLEIQRTEQGDSAMYLCASSRGQMNTEAFFGQGTRLTVV.

This clone was detected only a few times. The chain links TRBV25-1 to TRBJ1-4; D perhaps matches TRBD1 (6 bases). V was pared by 5 bases and J by 8 bases, with 18 bases between. Germline V lookup: CDR1 MGHDK, CDR2 SYGVNS. The CDR3 runs to 15 residues. CDR3 amino acids: CASSTFLGGGEKLFF. The CDR3 region has the DNA TGTGCCAGCAGTACCTTTCTGGGGGGGGGCGAAAAACTGTTTTTT.

The chain is built from TRBV4-1 and TRBJ1-1, with D unclear. Trimming took 0 bases from V and 0 from J, leaving 5 bases between them. This CDR3 spans 14 amino acids. Germline V gene lookup returns CDR1 MGHRA and CDR2 YSYEKL. The CDR3 DNA reads as TGCGCCAGCAGCCAAGATAAGCTGAACACTGAAGCTTTCTTT. It encodes CASSQDKLNTEAFF.

There are a few counts of this clone. The CDR3 loop reads CASSSQGTTSTGELFF. The CDR3 DNA is TGCGCCAGCAGCAGCCAAGGGACTACGAGCACCGGGGAGCTGTTTTTT. The V and J genes are TRBV5-1 and TRBJ2-2; 7 bases agree with TRBD2. CDR1 and CDR2 from the germline V gene are SGHRS and YFSETQ. The CDR3 is made up of 16 amino acids. V shed 4 bases and J 4 bases; nucleotides not matched to a gene: 10.

This chain links TRBV7-2 with TRBJ2-3; 10 positions match TRBD2. The V gene end was trimmed by 0 bases and the J gene end by 3 bases; junction bases not matched to a gene: 9. This CDR3 is built from 18 residues. Looked up from germline, CDR1 is SGHTA and CDR2 is FQGNSA. CDR3: CASSLAFGAGGLTDTQYF. As DNA, the CDR3 is TGTGCCAGCAGCTTAGCGTTCGGAGCGGGGGGGCTTACAGATACGCAGTATTTT.

This clone was counted a few times. V gene TRBV2 combines with J gene TRBJ2-3, with D tentatively TRBD2 (6 bases). Germline CDR1 SNHLY, CDR2 FYNNEI. CDR3 size: 15 residues. Trimming removed 6 bases from V and 0 bases from J, with 13 bases in between. DNA of the CDR3: TGTGCCAGCAGCCCCACTAGCCTGAGCACAGATACGCAGTATTTT. Amino acid sequence: CASSPTSLSTDTQYF.

V is TRBV9 and J is TRBJ1-2, with 7 positions matching TRBD1. This CDR3 contains 15 residues. V gave up 1 base and J gave up 8 bases; unmatched junction bases: 11. CDR1 is SGDLS, CDR2 YYNGEE, per germline. Here the CDR3 DNA reads TGTGCCAGCAGCGTAACCTCATCAGGGGGATTGGGCTACACCTTC. Protein sequence: CASSVTSSGGLGYTF. The complete variable domain, with remaining parts taken from reference TRBV9 and TRBJ1-2, reads DSGVTQTPKHLITATGQRVTLRCSPRSGDLSVYWYQQSLDQGLQFLIQYYNGEERAKGNILERFSAQQFPDLHSELNLSSLELGDSALYFCASSVTSSGGLGYTFGSGTRLTVV.

The chain has TRBV6-5 and TRBJ2-7, with TRBD2 as a possible D gene (6 bases). Trimming took 4 bases from V and 3 from J, leaving 19 bases between them. Germline values: CDR1 MNHEY, CDR2 SVGAGI. This CDR3 comprises 16 residues. The CDR3 bases are TGTGCCAGCAGTTCCCCAACCGTGGAGGGGAGCTACGAGCAGTACTTC. Protein sequence: CASSSPTVEGSYEQYF.

This chain links TRBV7-2 with TRBJ1-5, with D perhaps matching TRBD1 (5 bases). V lost 5 bases and J 3 bases, leaving 11 bases between the germline ends. The germline CDR1 and CDR2 sequences are SGHTA and FQGNSA. The CDR3 runs 14 residues. The CDR3, as DNA: TGTGCCAGCAGCCTGGGACTGCTCAATCAGCCCCAGCATTTT. Its protein product is CASSLGLLNQPQHF.